This T cell receptor beta chain comes out of a study of tumor-infiltrating lymphocytes in primary liver carcinoma. Study results and caveats: Tumor-blood pairs (like tumor-adjacent pairs) overlapped less than tumor region pairs did. Since the samples were bulk and unsorted, the CD4+ and CD8+ repertoires were not compared.

Total RNA amounting to 450 to 550 ng was the source from which TCR beta cDNA was made with a constant-region primer. Three nested multiplex PCR rounds, a slightly modified ARM-PCR, produced the libraries for TCR beta. The two initial PCR rounds, about 9 cycles each, used TRBV1-TRBV30 forward and C-beta reverse primers. TCRdb ran MiXCR on the multiplex PCR reads and lists one entry per CDR3 protein. This table has a few hundred thousand distinct CDR3 sequences, about three fifths appearing once. This clonotype was seen more than once but under ten times. No antigen is known for it. The authors took blood RNA from unsorted whole blood and also extracted germline DNA. Before the operation took place, around 4 milliliters of peripheral blood were collected. The ends were cut back, 0 bases at V and 0 bases at J, with 14 bases in the middle. Germline CDR1 is MNHEY and CDR2 is SVGEGT. The CDR3 totals 17 residues.

The sample consisted of peripheral blood. This chain links TRBV6-2 or TRBV6-3 with TRBJ2-5; D is unclear. The receptor was derived from a woman in her 30s with primary liver carcinoma and hepatitis B virus infection. As DNA, the CDR3 is TGTGCCAGCAGTTACTCGCTGTCAGAACTGTACCAAGAGACCCAGTACTTC. Translation gives CASSYSLSELYQETQYF.